The 5 T cell receptor beta chains below come from one sample, sequenced in a study of T cells in Graves' hyperthyroidism and ophthalmopathy. Amplification targeted TCR beta CDR3 regions from RNA transcripts. First-round RT-PCR with HTBI primers amplified the TCR CDR3 region. Via MiXCR, TCRdb re-called the multiplex PCR reads, giving one row per CDR3 protein. Of 400,000 or so distinct CDR3 sequences listed, about 16% are singletons. Material: blood. The receptors were sampled from a woman aged 55-69 years with Graves' ophthalmopathy.

About this clonotype itself: Just one base apart from a much larger clone, this may be a read error. The V and J genes are TRBV20-1 and TRBJ2-5, with 9 bases aligning to TRBD1. The CDR3 is 14 amino acids. Germline lookup yields CDR1 DFQATT and CDR2 SNEGSKA (reference sequence). This chain's CDR3 is CSASGQGSSETQHF. In DNA, the CDR3 is TGCAGTGCTAGCGGACAGGGGTCTTCTGAGACCCAGCACTTC.

This clonotype was picked up many times. This sequence joins TRBV6-5 and TRBJ2-1, with D unclear. The V and J ends lost 0 bases and 3 bases respectively, with 6 bases between them. In germline, CDR1 is MNHEY, CDR2 SVGAGI. This CDR3 has 14 residues. CDR3 bases: TGTGCCAGCAGTTACTCCCACATCTACAATGAGCAGTTCTTC. Encoded protein: CASSYSHIYNEQFF.

In its sample, this clonotype was seen many times. The chain is built from TRBV12-3 or TRBV12-4 and TRBJ2-5, with 11 bases aligning to TRBD1. The length of the CDR3 is 15 residues. With V trimmed by 4 bases and J by 5 bases, 6 bases remained unmatched. In DNA form, the CDR3 reads TGTGCCAGCAGTTCCCGGACAGGGGGCGGGGAGACCCAGTACTTC. Protein sequence: CASSSRTGGGETQYF.

This clonotype was counted at least ten times. The rearrangement links TRBV2 to TRBJ2-1, with 12 bases that match TRBD2. This CDR3 is built from 15 residues. Germline V gene lookup returns CDR1 SNHLY and CDR2 FYNNEI. J lost 7 bases, V lost 1 base, and 2 bases had no gene match. CDR3: CASSEGTSGINEQFF. For the CDR3, the DNA is TGTGCCAGCAGTGAAGGGACTAGCGGGATAAATGAGCAGTTCTTC.

The rearrangement uses TRBV24-1 and TRBJ2-2, with TRBD1 matching 8 bases. The CDR3 has 21 amino acids. The V and J ends lost 4 bases and 1 base, in that order; junction bases with no gene match: 19. Germline assignment: CDR1 KGHDR and CDR2 SFDVKD. The CDR3 DNA sequence: TGTGCCACCAGTGAACCCGGACAGGGTGGGGCATCTAGGATGAACACCGGGGAGCTGTTTTTT. This gives the protein CATSEPGQGGASRMNTGELFF.